This T cell receptor beta chain derives from a study of identical twins. Template switching added a universal primer binding site, and final cDNA carried unique molecular identifiers. TCRdb re-derived calls from the 5' RACE reads in MiXCR, one entry per CDR3 protein. The table shows fewer than 900,000 distinct CDR3 sequences, with 15% to 20% occurring only once. Germline V gives CDR1 MNHEY, CDR2 SMNVEV (reference sequence). V trimming: 3 bases; J trimming: 7 bases; junction bases outside the gene matches: 10. CDR3 size: 16 residues. The same sample was also studied in work on T cells expressing NK-cell markers. In that study: Serological testing identified most of the eight sequenced donors as HCMV-seropositive and one as seronegative. These same clonotypes (in several donors) also led the CD3+CD56-NKG2C+ fraction.

Sequencing was done on a sample of PBMCs. This receptor was obtained from a woman younger than 35 in good health. The V and J genes are TRBV27 and TRBJ2-2; the match to TRBD1 covers 8 bases. The CDR3 nucleotides are TGTGCCAGCAGTTTCCCCAGGGGGCGCTACGTCGGGGAGCTGTTTTTT. Amino acids: CASSFPRGRYVGELFF.